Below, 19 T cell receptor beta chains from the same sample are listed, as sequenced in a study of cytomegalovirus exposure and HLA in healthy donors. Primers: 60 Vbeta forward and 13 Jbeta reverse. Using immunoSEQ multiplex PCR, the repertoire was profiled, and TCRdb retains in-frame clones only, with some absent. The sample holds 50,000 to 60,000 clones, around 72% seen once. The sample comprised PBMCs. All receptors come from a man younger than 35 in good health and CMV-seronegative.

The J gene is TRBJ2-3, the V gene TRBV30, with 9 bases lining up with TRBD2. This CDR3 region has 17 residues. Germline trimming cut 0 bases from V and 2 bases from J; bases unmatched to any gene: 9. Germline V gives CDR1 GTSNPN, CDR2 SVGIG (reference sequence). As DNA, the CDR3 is TGTGCCTGGAGTGTAGGGCTCCTAGCGGGGTACACAGATACGCAGTATTTT. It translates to CAWSVGLLAGYTDTQYF.

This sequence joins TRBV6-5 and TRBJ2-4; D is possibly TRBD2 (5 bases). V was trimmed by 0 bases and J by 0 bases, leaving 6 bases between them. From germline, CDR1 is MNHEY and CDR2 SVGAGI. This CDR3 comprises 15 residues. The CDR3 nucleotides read TGTGCCAGCAGTTACTCGAGGGTAGCCAAAAACATTCAGTACTTC. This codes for CASSYSRVAKNIQYF.

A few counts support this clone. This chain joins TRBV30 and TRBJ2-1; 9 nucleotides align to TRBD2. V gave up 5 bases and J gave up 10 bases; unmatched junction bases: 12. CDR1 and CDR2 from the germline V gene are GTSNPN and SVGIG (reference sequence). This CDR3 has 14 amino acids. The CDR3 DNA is TGTGCCTGGCAAGCGGGAGGTTTAGGAGGGGAGCAGTTCTTC. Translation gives CAWQAGGLGGEQFF.

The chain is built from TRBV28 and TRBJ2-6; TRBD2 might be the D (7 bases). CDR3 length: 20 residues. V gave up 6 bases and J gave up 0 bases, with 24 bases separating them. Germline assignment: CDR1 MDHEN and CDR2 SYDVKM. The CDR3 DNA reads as TGTGCCAGCAGACGACAAGGGGGGGACCCCCGTTACTCTGGGGCCAACGTCCTGACTTTC. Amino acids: CASRRQGGDPRYSGANVLTF. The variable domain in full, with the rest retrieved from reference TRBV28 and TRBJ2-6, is DVKVTQSSRYLVKRTGEKVFLECVQDMDHENMFWYRQDPGLGLRLIYFSYDVKMKEKGDIPEGYSVSREKKERFSLILESASTNQTSMYLCASRRQGGDPRYSGANVLTFGAGSRLTVL.

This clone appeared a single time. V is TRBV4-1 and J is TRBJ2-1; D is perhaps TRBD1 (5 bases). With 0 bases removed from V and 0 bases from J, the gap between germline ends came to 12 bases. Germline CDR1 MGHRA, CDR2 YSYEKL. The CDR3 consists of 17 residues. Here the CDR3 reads CASSQERTRASYNEQFF. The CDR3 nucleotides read TGCGCCAGCAGCCAAGAAAGAACCAGGGCCTCCTACAATGAGCAGTTCTTC.

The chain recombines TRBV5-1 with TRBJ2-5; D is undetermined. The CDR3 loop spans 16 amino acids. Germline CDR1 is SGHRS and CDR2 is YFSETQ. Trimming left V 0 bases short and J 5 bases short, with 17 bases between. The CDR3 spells CASSLASAPTEETQYF. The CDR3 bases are TGCGCCAGCAGCTTGGCCTCCGCCCCAACGGAGGAGACCCAGTACTTC.

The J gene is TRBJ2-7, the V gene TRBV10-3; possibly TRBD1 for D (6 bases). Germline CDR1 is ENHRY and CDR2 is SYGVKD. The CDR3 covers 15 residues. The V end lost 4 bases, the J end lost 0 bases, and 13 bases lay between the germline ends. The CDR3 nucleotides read TGTGCCATCAGTGCCCGGACAGCCAGCTCCTACGAGCAGTACTTC. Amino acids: CAISARTASSYEQYF.

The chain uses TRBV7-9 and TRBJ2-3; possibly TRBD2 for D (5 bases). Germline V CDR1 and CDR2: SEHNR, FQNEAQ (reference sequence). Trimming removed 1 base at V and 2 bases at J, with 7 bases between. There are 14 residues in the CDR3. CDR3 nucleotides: TGTGCCAGCAGCTTAGTGGGAGACACAGATACGCAGTATTTT. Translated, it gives CASSLVGDTDTQYF.

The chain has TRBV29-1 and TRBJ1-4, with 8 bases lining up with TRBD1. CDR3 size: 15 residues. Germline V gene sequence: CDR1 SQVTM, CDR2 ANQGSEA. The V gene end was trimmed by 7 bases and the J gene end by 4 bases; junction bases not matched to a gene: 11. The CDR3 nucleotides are TGCAGCGCGTCGATCCAGGGGGCTGTTAATGAAAAACTGTTTTTT. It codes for CSASIQGAVNEKLFF. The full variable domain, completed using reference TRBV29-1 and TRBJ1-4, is SAVISQKPSRDICQRGTSLTIQCQVDSQVTMMFWYRQQPGQSLTLIATANQGSEATYESGFVIDKFPISRPNLTFSTLTVSNMSPEDSSIYLCSASIQGAVNEKLFFGSGTQLSVL.

The CDR3 spells CASSNRHPGSYNEQFF. Here the CDR3 DNA reads TGTGCCAGCAGCAACCGACACCCCGGCTCCTACAATGAGCAGTTCTTC. V usage is TRBV7-2 and J usage is TRBJ2-1; D is uncertain. V was trimmed by 5 bases and J by 0 bases, leaving 14 bases between them. Looked up from germline, CDR1 is SGHTA and CDR2 is FQGNSA. This CDR3 comprises 16 residues.

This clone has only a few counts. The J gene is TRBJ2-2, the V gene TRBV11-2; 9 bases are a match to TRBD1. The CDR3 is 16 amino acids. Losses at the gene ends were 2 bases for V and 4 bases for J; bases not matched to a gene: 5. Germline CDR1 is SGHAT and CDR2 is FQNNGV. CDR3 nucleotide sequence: TGTGCCAGCAGCTTAAAACAGGGGGCTGTCACCGGGGAGCTGTTTTTT. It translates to CASSLKQGAVTGELFF.

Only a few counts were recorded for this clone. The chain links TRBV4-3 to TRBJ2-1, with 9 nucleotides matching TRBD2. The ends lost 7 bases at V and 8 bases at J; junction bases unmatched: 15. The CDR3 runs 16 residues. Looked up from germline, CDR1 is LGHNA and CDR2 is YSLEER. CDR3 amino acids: CASNLIAGAVTDEQFF. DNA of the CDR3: TGCGCCAGCAATTTAATAGCGGGAGCCGTTACGGATGAGCAGTTCTTC.

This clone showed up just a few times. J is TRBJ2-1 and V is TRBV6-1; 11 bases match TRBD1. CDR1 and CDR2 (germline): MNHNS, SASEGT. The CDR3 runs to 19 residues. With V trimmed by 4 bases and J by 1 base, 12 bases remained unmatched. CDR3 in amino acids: CASSAHGQGAGPSYNEQFF. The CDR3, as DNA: TGTGCCAGCAGTGCCCACGGACAGGGGGCAGGACCGTCCTACAATGAGCAGTTCTTC.

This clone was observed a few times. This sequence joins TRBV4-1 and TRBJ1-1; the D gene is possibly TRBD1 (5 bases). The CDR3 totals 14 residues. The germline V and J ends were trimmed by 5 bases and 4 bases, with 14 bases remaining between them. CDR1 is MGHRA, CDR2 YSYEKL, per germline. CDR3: CASSSGDSLTEAFF. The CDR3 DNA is TGCGCCAGCAGCTCGGGGGATTCTCTCACTGAAGCTTTCTTT.

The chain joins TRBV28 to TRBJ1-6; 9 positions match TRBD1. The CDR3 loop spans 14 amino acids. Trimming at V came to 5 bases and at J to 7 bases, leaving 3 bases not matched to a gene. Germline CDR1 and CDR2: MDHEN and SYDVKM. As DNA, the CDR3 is TGTGCCAGCAGTCCCGGGACAGGGAATTCACCCCTCCACTTT. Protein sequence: CASSPGTGNSPLHF.

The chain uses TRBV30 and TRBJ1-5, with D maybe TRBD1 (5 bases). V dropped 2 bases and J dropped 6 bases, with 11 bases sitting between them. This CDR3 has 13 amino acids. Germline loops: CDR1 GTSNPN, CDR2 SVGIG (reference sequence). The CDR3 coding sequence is TGTGCCTGGAGTATGGGGGGGGGTCAGCCCCAGCATTTT. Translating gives CAWSMGGGQPQHF.

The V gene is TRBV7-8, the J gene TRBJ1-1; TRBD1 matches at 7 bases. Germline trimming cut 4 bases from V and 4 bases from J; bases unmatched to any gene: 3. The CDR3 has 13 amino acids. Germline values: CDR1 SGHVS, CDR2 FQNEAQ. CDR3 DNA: TGTGCCAGCAGCTACGACAGGGCCACTGAAGCTTTCTTT. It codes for CASSYDRATEAFF.

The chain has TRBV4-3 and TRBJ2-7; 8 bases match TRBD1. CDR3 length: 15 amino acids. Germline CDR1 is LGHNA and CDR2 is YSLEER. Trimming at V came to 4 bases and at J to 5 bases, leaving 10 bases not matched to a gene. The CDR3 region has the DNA TGCGCCAGCAGCCGCCGCAGGGGGCTAAGCGACGAGCAGTACTTC. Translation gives CASSRRRGLSDEQYF.

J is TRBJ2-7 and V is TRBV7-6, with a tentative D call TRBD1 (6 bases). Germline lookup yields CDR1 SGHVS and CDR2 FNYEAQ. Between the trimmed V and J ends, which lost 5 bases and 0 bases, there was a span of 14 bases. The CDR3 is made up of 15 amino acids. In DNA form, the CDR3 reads TGTGCCAGCAGCAAAGACAGGCCGAGCTCCTACGAGCAGTACTTC. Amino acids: CASSKDRPSSYEQYF.